This T cell receptor (beta chain) derives from a study of blood T cell repertoires in COVID-19. Whole-study context: Some COVID-19 samples were acute and others convalescent; all came from the United States, Italy and Spain.

Measured with immunoSEQ multiplex PCR; TCRdb has only the in-frame clones, and not every one. The profile shows more than 90,000 clones, approximately 91% of them singletons. CDR1 and CDR2 from the germline V gene are SNHLY and FYNNEI. The CDR3 is made up of 15 amino acids. The V and J ends lost 4 bases and 3 bases respectively, with 16 bases between them. Sample: peripheral blood. The chain has TRBV2 and TRBJ2-7; D might be TRBD1 (6 bases). This clonotype originated in a man in his fifties with acute or convalescent COVID-19. The DNA of the CDR3 is TGTGCCAGCAGTGGTTCCAGGGGTGTAGACTACGAGCAGTACTTC. It translates to CASSGSRGVDYEQYF.